The next 14 T cell receptor beta chains were all read from a single sample in a study of monozygotic twins with inflammatory bowel disease. TCRdb re-called the 5' RACE reads and catalogs CDR3 proteins one per entry, DNA excluded. The sample table sets out some 90,000 distinct CDR3 sequences. The sequencing input was blood. The receptors were gathered from a human donor with ulcerative colitis or Crohn's disease, or a healthy co-twin of an affected twin (not recorded which).

This chain uses TRBV20-1 with TRBJ1-6; TCRdb's D gene call, TRBD1, goes unchecked for lack of DNA. The CDR3 runs 14 residues. CDR1 is DFQATT and CDR2 is SNEGSKA in the germline V gene (reference sequence). The chain's CDR3 is CSARTGASYSPLHF.

This CDR3 reads CAINHGDTSTDTQYF. The chain has TRBV10-3 and TRBJ2-3. Germline V gene lookup returns CDR1 ENHRY and CDR2 SYGVKD. CDR3 length: 15 residues.

V gene TRBV5-5 combines with J gene TRBJ2-6; TCRdb proposes TRBD1, but this gene call is untestable without DNA. The CDR3 contains 16 residues. The germline CDR1 and CDR2 sequences are SGHKS and YYEKEE (reference sequence). The CDR3 protein is CASSPDPHPGANVLTF.

CDR3 protein: CASSYFYGNQPQHF. The chain joins TRBV6-2 or TRBV6-3 to TRBJ1-5. The CDR3 loop spans 14 amino acids. CDR1 and CDR2 (germline): MNHEY, SVGEGT.

This sequence joins TRBV11-2 and TRBJ1-4; TCRdb names TRBD1, which stays unverified in the absence of DNA. Looked up from germline, CDR1 is SGHAT and CDR2 is FQNNGV. There are 15 residues in the CDR3. The CDR3: CASSYTGQSNEKLFF.

This chain joins TRBV5-1 and TRBJ1-3. CDR3 length: 16 amino acids. Germline CDR1 reads SGHRS; CDR2 reads YFSETQ. The CDR3 spells CASSLDVMLSGNTIYF.

This chain's CDR3 is CASSLDGAMRQPQHF. The V call is TRBV5-1, the J call TRBJ1-5. The CDR3 contains 15 residues. CDR1 SGHRS and CDR2 YFSETQ come from the germline V gene.

The V gene is TRBV7-2, the J gene TRBJ2-4. Germline-derived CDR1 and CDR2 are SGHTA and FQGNSA. The CDR3 has 14 residues. The CDR3 here is CASSIPGLRNIQYF.

This chain joins TRBV27 and TRBJ2-3; the TCRdb call, TRBD1, lacks DNA for checking. Germline V gives CDR1 MNHEY, CDR2 SMNVEV (reference sequence). The CDR3 consists of 13 residues. CDR3 sequence: CASSYTGLDTQYF.

The chain joins TRBV5-6 to TRBJ2-3; TCRdb indicates TRBD1, and absent DNA this call remains unverified. The CDR3 is made up of 17 amino acids. The germline CDR1 and CDR2 sequences are SGHDT and YYEEEE. CDR3 residues: CASSLLVGTGNTDTQYF.

This chain connects TRBV21-1 to TRBJ2-3; TCRdb calls TRBD2, which cannot be checked without DNA. TRBV21-1 is marked as a pseudogene. The CDR3 covers 14 residues. The CDR3 region is CAIEEGGRADTQYF.

The chain employs TRBV15 and TRBJ1-1. The CDR3 has 11 residues. Germline V CDR1 and CDR2: LNHNV, YYDKDF (reference sequence). The CDR3 is CATSRKAEAFF.

This chain links TRBV2 with TRBJ2-2; checking the TCRdb D call of TRBD1 is not possible without DNA. Germline assignment: CDR1 SNHLY and CDR2 FYNNEI. CDR3 length: 19 residues. The CDR3 region is CASSVSSKFTTGDTGELFF.

The rearrangement joins TRBV6-5 to TRBJ2-7; the D call from TCRdb, TRBD1, cannot be confirmed without DNA. This CDR3 is 16 amino acids long. CDR1 and CDR2 from the germline V gene are MNHEY and SVGAGI. This CDR3 reads CASSYRPGASTYEQYF.